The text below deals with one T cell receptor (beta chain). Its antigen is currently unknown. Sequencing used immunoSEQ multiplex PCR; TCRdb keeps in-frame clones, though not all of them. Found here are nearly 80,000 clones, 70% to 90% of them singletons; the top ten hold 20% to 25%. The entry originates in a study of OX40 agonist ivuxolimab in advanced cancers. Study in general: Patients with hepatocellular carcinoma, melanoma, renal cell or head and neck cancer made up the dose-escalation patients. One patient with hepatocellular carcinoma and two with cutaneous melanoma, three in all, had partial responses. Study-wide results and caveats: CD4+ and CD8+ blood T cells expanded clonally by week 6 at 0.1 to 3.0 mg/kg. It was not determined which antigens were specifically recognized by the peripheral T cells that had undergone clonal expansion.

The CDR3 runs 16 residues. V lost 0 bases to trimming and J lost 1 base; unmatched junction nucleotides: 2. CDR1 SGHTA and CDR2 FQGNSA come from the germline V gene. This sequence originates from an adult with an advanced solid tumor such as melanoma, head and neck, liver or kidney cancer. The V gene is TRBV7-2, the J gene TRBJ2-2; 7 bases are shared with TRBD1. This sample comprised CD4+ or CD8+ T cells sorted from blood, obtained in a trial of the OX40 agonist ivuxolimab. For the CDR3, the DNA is TGTGCCAGCAGCTTAGCTAGGACAGGGAACACCGGGGAGCTGTTTTTT. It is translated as CASSLARTGNTGELFF.